Below, 9 T cell receptor beta chains from the same sample are listed, as sequenced in a study of human versus mouse CDR3 diversity and MHC coevolution. Sequenced by immunoSEQ multiplex PCR; TCRdb stores in-frame clones only, minus some. The repertoire includes 60,000 or so clones, 85% to 95% of them detected once, and approximately 17% sits in the top ten. The sequencing input was naive CD4+ T cells from blood. Specified subset: CD45RO-negative CD62L-positive naive CD4 T cells. The receptors come from a person between 55 and 70 years old in good health.

The V call is TRBV28, the J call TRBJ1-2; 7 bases map to TRBD1. This CDR3 contains 12 residues. V trimming: 6 bases; J trimming: 6 bases; junction bases outside the gene matches: 4. Germline CDR1 and CDR2: MDHEN and SYDVKM. CDR3 amino acids: CASSQGQNGYTF. The CDR3 DNA sequence: TGTGCCAGCAGCCAGGGACAGAATGGCTACACCTTC.

V gene TRBV9 combines with J gene TRBJ2-7; 10 nucleotides match TRBD2. V lost 2 bases, J lost 2 bases, and 4 bases stayed unmatched. Germline V gene data show CDR1 as SGDLS and CDR2 as YYNGEE. The CDR3 extends over 15 amino acids. Here the CDR3 reads CASSVQAGGAYEQYF. CDR3 coding DNA: TGTGCCAGCAGCGTCCAAGCGGGAGGGGCCTACGAGCAGTACTTC.

CDR3 sequence (DNA): TGCGCCAGCAGCTTGTCGTTATCCCAAGAGACCCAGTACTTC. Its translation is CASSLSLSQETQYF. The V and J genes are TRBV5-1 and TRBJ2-5; D call uncertain. The CDR3 sequence is 14 residues long. The germline CDR1 and CDR2 sequences are SGHRS and YFSETQ. V was trimmed by 1 base and J by 1 base, leaving 8 bases between them.

This chain joins TRBV5-1 and TRBJ2-5; 9 nucleotides match TRBD1. The junction had 7 bases not matched to a gene; V was cut back by 5 bases and J by 5 bases. The CDR3 consists of 14 residues. CDR1 and CDR2 from the germline V gene are SGHRS and YFSETQ. In DNA form, the CDR3 reads TGCGCCAGCAGAGAGGACAGGGGCGTCGAGACCCAGTACTTC. Translated: CASREDRGVETQYF.

This clone appeared once. This chain uses TRBV19 with TRBJ1-5, with 9 bases that match TRBD1. Germline values: CDR1 LNHDA, CDR2 SQIVND (reference sequence). V lost 2 bases to trimming and J lost 4 bases; unmatched junction nucleotides: 9. This CDR3 is built from 17 residues. In DNA form, the CDR3 reads TGTGCCAGTAGTATACTCCCGGGACAGGGTTTGAATCAGCCCCAGCATTTT. This codes for CASSILPGQGLNQPQHF. Full variable domain (rest looked up from reference TRBV19 and TRBJ1-5): DGGITQSPKYLFRKEGQNVTLSCEQNLNHDAMYWYRQDPGQGLRLIYYSQIVNDFQKGDIAEGYSVSREKKESFPLTVTSAQKNPTAFYLCASSILPGQGLNQPQHFGDGTRLSIL.

The chain carries TRBV5-6 and TRBJ2-5, with D unresolved. CDR1 and CDR2 (germline): SGHDT, YYEEEE. The CDR3 covers 12 residues. V shed 2 bases and J shed 4 bases, with 6 bases lying between them. CDR3 coding DNA: TGTGCCAGCAGCTTAAGCGTAGAGACCCAGTACTTC. Its translation: CASSLSVETQYF.

The V and J genes are TRBV21-1 and TRBJ1-1. TRBV21-1 is a pseudogene locus. The CDR3 runs 15 residues. The CDR3 loop reads CASSKARVGNTEAFF. In DNA, the CDR3 is TGTGCCAGCAGCAAAGCGAGGGTCGGGAACACTGAAGCTTTCTTT.

V usage is TRBV5-1 and J usage is TRBJ2-5; TRBD2 aligns across 9 bases. The V gene's germline CDR1 is SGHRS and CDR2 YFSETQ. The CDR3 contains 16 residues. The V gene end was trimmed by 4 bases and the J gene end by 0 bases; junction bases not matched to a gene: 7. CDR3 DNA sequence: TGCGCCAGCAGCACCTCGACTAGCGGAGACCAAGAGACCCAGTACTTC. This gives the protein CASSTSTSGDQETQYF.

This clone has only one observation. The chain links TRBV7-3 to TRBJ1-1; 8 bases agree with TRBD1. The V and J ends lost 5 bases and 0 bases, in that order; junction bases with no gene match: 5. The germline V gene encodes CDR1 SGHTA and CDR2 FQGTGA. The CDR3 sequence is 15 residues long. CDR3 nucleotides: TGTGCCAGCAGCCCCAGACAGGGGATGAACACTGAAGCTTTCTTT. It codes for CASSPRQGMNTEAFF.